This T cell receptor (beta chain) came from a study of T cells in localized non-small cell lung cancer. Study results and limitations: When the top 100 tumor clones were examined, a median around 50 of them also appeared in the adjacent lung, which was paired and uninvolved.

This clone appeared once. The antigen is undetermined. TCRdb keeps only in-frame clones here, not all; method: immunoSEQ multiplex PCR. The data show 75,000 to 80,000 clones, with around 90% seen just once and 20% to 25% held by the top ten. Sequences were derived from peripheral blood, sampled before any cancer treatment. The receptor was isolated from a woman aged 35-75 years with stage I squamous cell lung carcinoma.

CDR3 amino acids: CASSRLGLGSLSTDTQYF. The CDR3 DNA sequence: TGTGCCAGCTCTCGCCTCGGTTTAGGTTCATTGTCTACAGATACGCAGTATTTT. The chain employs TRBV18 and TRBJ2-3; D is ambiguous. Germline assignment: CDR1 KGHSH and CDR2 LQKENI. The CDR3 is made up of 18 amino acids. Trimming stripped 6 bases from V and 3 bases from J, with 25 bases between. The entire variable domain, with the rest obtained from reference TRBV18 and TRBJ2-3, is as follows: NAGVMQNPRHLVRRRGQEARLRCSPMKGHSHVYWYRQLPEEGLKFMVYLQKENIIDESGMPKERFSAEFPKEGPSILRIQQVVRGDSAAYFCASSRLGLGSLSTDTQYFGPGTRLTVL.